The clone carrying this T cell receptor (beta chain) was picked up one time. These data are taken from a study of control samples from healthy donors and cancer patients. Trimming cost V 0 bases and J 7 bases, with 10 bases left between them. Per germline, CDR1 MGHRA and CDR2 YSYEKL. The CDR3 sequence is 14 residues long. Libraries were prepared by immunoSEQ multiplex PCR; TCRdb keeps only in-frame clonotypes and omits some of them. The sample shows some 98,000 clones, roughly 80% of them seen only once. The clonotype originates from a man between 70 and 80 years old with lung cancer. The genes are TRBV4-1 and TRBJ2-4; a possible D gene is TRBD1 (6 bases). The material sequenced was PBMCs. Here the CDR3 DNA reads TGCGCCAGCAGCCAAGAGGGGGCTCGGAACATTCAGTACTTC. Protein product: CASSQEGARNIQYF.